This TCR beta chain was retrieved from a study of cytomegalovirus exposure and HLA in healthy donors. At the level of the study: Researchers previously reported finding roughly 120 million unique TCR beta sequences from around 200 million T cells. Study findings and constraints: While the bulk of TCR sequences proved rare, some public TCRs turned up in many donors. Among TCR beta chains of equal frequency, HLA-associated ones were more clonally expanded in a later analysis.

It was with 60 Vbeta and 13 Jbeta primers that the PCR ran. Profiling relied on immunoSEQ multiplex PCR, and the TCRdb table lists in-frame clones only, not all of them. The table includes around 150,000 clones, around 79% detected once. Details on this clone: Its antigen is not known.

V dropped 7 bases and J dropped 4 bases, with 10 bases sitting between them. The CDR3 has 12 residues. Germline-derived CDR1 and CDR2 are MNHEY and SVGAGI. The rearrangement uses TRBV6-5 and TRBJ1-2; D not resolved. The sample was PBMCs. The TCR sequence derives from a woman aged 30 to 39 in good health and CMV-seronegative. For the CDR3, the DNA is TGTGCCAGCACGGCGGGAGTCTATGGCTACACCTTC. Encoded protein: CASTAGVYGYTF.